The 30 T cell receptor beta chains presented below share a single source sample, sequenced in a study of blood T cell repertoires in COVID-19. Here immunoSEQ multiplex PCR was the method, and the copy in TCRdb shows in-frame clones only, minus some. The sample yields 200,000 to 300,000 clones, about four fifths seen once. The sample comprised peripheral blood. The receptors were sampled from a woman of 80 years or more with COVID-19, enrolled during active disease.

The chain has TRBV20-1 and TRBJ1-2; D unclear. The CDR3 totals 15 residues. V was clipped by 3 bases and J by 4 bases, with 18 bases between them. Germline V gene lookup returns CDR1 DFQATT and CDR2 SNEGSKA (reference sequence). The CDR3 is CSASDQATASYGYTF. The CDR3 nucleotides are TGCAGTGCTAGTGATCAGGCCACGGCAAGCTATGGCTACACCTTC.

This rearrangement joins TRBV7-2 to TRBJ2-3; D may be TRBD2 (6 bases). Trimming shortened V by 4 bases and J by 1 base, and 12 bases separated the two germline ends. The CDR3 contains 15 residues. In germline, CDR1 is SGHTA, CDR2 FQGNSA. In nucleotides, the CDR3 is TGTGCCAGCAGCTCCGGGGGTCTACGCACAGATACGCAGTATTTT. Translated: CASSSGGLRTDTQYF.

The chain uses TRBV9 and TRBJ1-3; TRBD1 aligns across 8 bases. With 4 bases clipped from V and 1 base from J, the junction kept 4 bases outside the gene matches. This CDR3 has 15 amino acids. CDR1 SGDLS and CDR2 YYNGEE come from the germline V gene. The CDR3 reads CASSSRGLSGNTIYF. Here the CDR3 DNA reads TGTGCCAGCAGCTCCAGGGGGCTGTCTGGAAACACCATATATTTT.

The chain is built from TRBV5-4 and TRBJ2-7; 7 bases are shared with TRBD2. From germline, CDR1 is SGHNT and CDR2 YYREEE (reference sequence). Trimming cost V 4 bases and J 4 bases; bases outside gene matches: 11. The CDR3 runs to 15 residues. CDR3 nucleotide sequence: TGTGCCAGCAGCCCCCTCCCTAGCGGTGAATACGAGCAGTACTTC. Its translation is CASSPLPSGEYEQYF.

The chain carries TRBV4-1 and TRBJ2-1, with 8 bases matching TRBD2. Germline CDR1 MGHRA, CDR2 YSYEKL. The CDR3 is 16 residues long. The V gene end was trimmed by 3 bases and the J gene end by 4 bases; junction bases not matched to a gene: 8. This CDR3 reads CASSQERGPPYNEQFF. DNA of the CDR3: TGCGCCAGCAGCCAGGAGCGGGGGCCTCCTTACAATGAGCAGTTCTTC.

The V and J genes are TRBV7-9 and TRBJ1-3; 10 bases line up with TRBD1. J was trimmed by 2 bases and V by 3 bases; bases with no gene match: 1. Germline CDR1 is SEHNR and CDR2 is FQNEAQ (reference sequence). This CDR3 region has 15 residues. CDR3 DNA sequence: TGTGCCAGCAGCTTCGGGACAGGGGCTGGAAACACCATATATTTT. Translation gives CASSFGTGAGNTIYF.

The rearrangement uses TRBV20-1 and TRBJ2-1, with TRBD2 matching 9 bases. V trimming: 3 bases; J trimming: 0 bases; junction bases outside the gene matches: 3. Germline CDR1 and CDR2: DFQATT and SNEGSKA (reference sequence). The CDR3 spans 15 residues. This chain's CDR3 is CSASRREGSYNEQFF. For the CDR3, the DNA is TGCAGTGCTAGTCGGCGGGAGGGCTCCTACAATGAGCAGTTCTTC.

The rearrangement links TRBV24-1 to TRBJ2-1; 7 bases are a match to TRBD2. CDR1 is KGHDR, CDR2 SFDVKD, per germline. There are 15 residues in the CDR3. V lost 2 bases, J lost 8 bases, and 8 bases stayed unmatched. The CDR3 DNA reads TGTGCCACCAGTGATTCCAGCGGGACCTTCCATGAGCAGTTCTTC. This codes for CATSDSSGTFHEQFF.

The chain couples TRBV29-1 to TRBJ1-1; unclear D gene. Germline values: CDR1 SQVTM, CDR2 ANQGSEA. The CDR3 spans 11 residues. V was trimmed by 7 bases and J by 4 bases, leaving 10 bases between them. The CDR3 region has the DNA TGCAGCGCCCGAGTGCCCACTGAAGCTTTCTTT. Translating gives CSARVPTEAFF.

The chain carries TRBV28 and TRBJ2-2; D perhaps matches TRBD1 (5 bases). This CDR3 is built from 18 residues. Deletions cut 2 bases from V and 0 bases from J, with 16 bases between. Germline V gene sequence: CDR1 MDHEN, CDR2 SYDVKM. The CDR3 sequence is CASSLPGFSFTNTGELFF. The DNA for the CDR3 is TGTGCCAGCAGTTTACCAGGGTTCAGCTTTACGAACACCGGGGAGCTGTTTTTT.

V and J are TRBV18 and TRBJ1-6; TRBD1 is a possible D gene (5 bases). From germline, CDR1 is KGHSH and CDR2 LQKENI. The CDR3 extends over 18 amino acids. V lost 2 bases and J 0 bases, leaving 14 bases between the germline ends. The DNA of the CDR3 is TGTGCCAGCTCACCATTGCAGGGCGGGAGCTCCTATAATTCACCCCTCCACTTT. Residues: CASSPLQGGSSYNSPLHF.

The chain recombines TRBV2 with TRBJ1-5; the D gene is possibly TRBD1 (5 bases). Germline assignment: CDR1 SNHLY and CDR2 FYNNEI. Trimming removed 6 bases from V and 0 bases from J, with 15 bases in between. There are 16 residues in the CDR3. The CDR3 DNA follows: TGTGCCAGCAGCCTTAGGGGAGGGAATAGCAATCAGCCCCAGCATTTT. Its protein product is CASSLRGGNSNQPQHF.

On this clone: One junction end disagrees with the germline gene, perhaps due to a read error. The gene calls are TRBV7-7 and TRBJ2-3, with D perhaps TRBD2 (5 bases). The germline V gene has CDR1 SSHAT and CDR2 FNYEAQ (reference sequence). This CDR3 comprises 15 residues. Written as DNA, the CDR3 is TGTGCTAGCAGCCCTTCAGCGGCAAACACAGATACGCAGTATTTT. Its translation: CASSPSAANTDTQYF.

V and J are TRBV4-1 and TRBJ1-2; the match to TRBD1 covers 9 bases. Germline V lookup: CDR1 MGHRA, CDR2 YSYEKL. V shed 3 bases and J 8 bases; nucleotides not matched to a gene: 7. The CDR3 extends over 14 amino acids. CDR3 sequence reads: CASSQAQGAGGYTF. In DNA, the CDR3 is TGCGCCAGCAGCCAGGCACAGGGGGCGGGAGGCTACACCTTC.

Here the CDR3 reads CASSLGGAGEAFF. The CDR3 DNA reads as TGTGCCAGCAGCTTAGGTGGGGCCGGTGAAGCTTTCTTT. This chain connects TRBV13 to TRBJ1-1; maybe TRBD1 (5 bases). Germline loops: CDR1 PRHDT, CDR2 FYEKMQ (reference sequence). Trimming removed 0 bases at V and 7 bases at J, with 9 bases between. CDR3 length: 13 amino acids. Filled out from reference TRBV13 and TRBJ1-1, the complete variable domain reads AAGVIQSPRHLIKEKRETATLKCYPIPRHDTVYWYQQGPGQDPQFLISFYEKMQSDKGSIPDRFSAQQFSDYHSELNMSSLELGDSALYFCASSLGGAGEAFFGQGTRLTVV.

The chain uses TRBV19 and TRBJ2-5, with TRBD2 as a possible D gene (6 bases). The germline CDR1 and CDR2 sequences are LNHDA and SQIVND (reference sequence). The CDR3 contains 18 residues. Trimming removed 2 bases from V and 3 bases from J, with 22 bases in between. The CDR3 loop reads CASSIRGGRGVSKETQYF. The CDR3 DNA reads TGTGCCAGTAGTATAAGGGGAGGAAGGGGAGTGTCGAAAGAGACCCAGTACTTC.

The chain uses TRBV15 and TRBJ2-4; 9 nucleotides align to TRBD2. CDR3 size: 16 residues. CDR1 and CDR2 from the germline V gene are LNHNV and YYDKDF (reference sequence). V was clipped by 1 base and J by 2 bases; unmatched bases: 3. This chain's CDR3 is CATSRGGRGTKNIQYF. The CDR3 region has the DNA TGTGCCACCAGCAGAGGCGGGAGGGGTACCAAAAACATTCAGTACTTC. The whole variable domain, remainder taken from reference TRBV15 and TRBJ2-4, is DAMVIQNPRYQVTQFGKPVTLSCSQTLNHNVMYWYQQKSSQAPKLLFHYYDKDFNNEADTPDNFQSRRPNTSFCFLDIRSPGLGDTAMYLCATSRGGRGTKNIQYFGAGTRLSVL.

In nucleotides, the CDR3 is TGTGCCAGCAGCTTGGGGACAGGGAAGAACACCGGGGAGCTGTTTTTT. Translation: CASSLGTGKNTGELFF. The gene calls are TRBV5-4 and TRBJ2-2; 8 bases are shared with TRBD1. Germline V lookup: CDR1 SGHNT, CDR2 YYREEE (reference sequence). Trimming cost V 0 bases and J 1 base; bases outside gene matches: 2. The CDR3 has 16 residues.

The chain has TRBV6-5 and TRBJ2-7; 8 nucleotides align to TRBD1. There are 14 residues in the CDR3. Losses at the gene ends were 6 bases for V and 2 bases for J; bases not matched to a gene: 6. The germline CDR1 and CDR2 sequences are MNHEY and SVGAGI. The CDR3 DNA reads as TGTGCCAGCAGAGGACAGGGTAAGGCCTACGAGCAGTACTTC. Its protein product is CASRGQGKAYEQYF.

This rearrangement joins TRBV7-2 to TRBJ1-1; 7 bases agree with TRBD1. The length of the CDR3 is 15 residues. Losses at the gene ends were 5 bases for V and 4 bases for J; bases not matched to a gene: 10. In germline, CDR1 is SGHTA, CDR2 FQGNSA. The CDR3 spells CASSTRQGSGTEAFF. In DNA form, the CDR3 reads TGTGCCAGCAGCACACGACAGGGAAGTGGCACTGAAGCTTTCTTT.

The V gene is TRBV5-1, the J gene TRBJ2-1; 10 nucleotides line up with TRBD2. There are 14 residues in the CDR3. Germline lookup yields CDR1 SGHRS and CDR2 YFSETQ. V lost 5 bases to trimming and J lost 6 bases; unmatched junction nucleotides: 5. The CDR3 coding sequence is TGCGCCAGCAGTCGTCTAGCGGGAGTCAATGAGCAGTTCTTC. Translated: CASSRLAGVNEQFF.

This sequence joins TRBV3-1 (or the pseudogene TRBV3-2) and TRBJ2-1; 9 nucleotides line up with TRBD2. Per the germline V gene, CDR1 is LGHDT and CDR2 is YNNKEL (reference sequence). V dropped 6 bases and J dropped 3; count of bases not matched to a gene: 3. This CDR3 has 14 residues. The CDR3 DNA sequence: TGTGCCAGCAGAAGCGGGGGGATCTACAATGAGCAGTTCTTC. Protein sequence: CASRSGGIYNEQFF.

This clone was counted once. The chain uses TRBV7-3 and TRBJ2-1, with TRBD2 matching 11 bases. CDR1 and CDR2 (germline): SGHTA, FQGTGA. This CDR3 contains 18 residues. V dropped 5 bases and J dropped 2; count of bases not matched to a gene: 11. The CDR3 loop reads CASSPYSGTSGTYNEQFF. The CDR3 nucleotides are TGTGCCAGCAGCCCATACTCCGGGACTAGCGGAACCTACAATGAGCAGTTCTTC.

The rearrangement uses TRBV27 and TRBJ1-2; a weak D match, TRBD1 (5 bases). Germline-derived CDR1 and CDR2 are MNHEY and SMNVEV (reference sequence). Trimming pared 8 bases from V and 3 bases from J, leaving 19 bases between. The CDR3 covers 15 residues. CDR3 in amino acids: CASAVGGGLDYGYTF. The CDR3 region has the DNA TGTGCCAGCGCCGTCGGGGGTGGGTTGGACTATGGCTACACCTTC.

This rearrangement joins TRBV9 to TRBJ1-2; 7 bases line up with TRBD1. The trim removed 6 bases at V and 4 bases at J, leaving 12 bases unmatched. The CDR3 spans 15 residues. CDR1 is SGDLS and CDR2 is YYNGEE in the germline V gene. The CDR3 region is CASNPRGQSLYGYTF. In DNA, the CDR3 is TGTGCCAGCAACCCGAGGGGGCAGAGCCTCTATGGCTACACCTTC.

The V call is TRBV3-1 (or the pseudogene TRBV3-2), the J call TRBJ1-6, with 7 positions matching TRBD1. The CDR3 runs 19 residues. Germline-derived CDR1 and CDR2 are LGHDT and YNNKEL (reference sequence). V lost 4 bases and J lost 0; bases outside the gene matches: 12. The CDR3 bases are TGTGCCAGCAGCCCGCCGGGACAGCCTCTTAGCTCCTATAATTCACCCCTCCACTTT. It yields the protein CASSPPGQPLSSYNSPLHF.

The chain joins TRBV9 to TRBJ2-2; possible D gene TRBD2, 6 bases. The V gene's germline CDR1 is SGDLS and CDR2 YYNGEE. V was clipped by 4 bases and J by 0 bases, with 13 bases between them. The CDR3 loop spans 16 amino acids. The DNA of the CDR3 is TGTGCCAGCAGCTCAAGGACTATATCGAACACCGGGGAGCTGTTTTTT. This codes for CASSSRTISNTGELFF.

The chain has TRBV15 and TRBJ1-5; no definite D call. Looked up from germline, CDR1 is LNHNV and CDR2 is YYDKDF (reference sequence). V dropped 1 base and J dropped 3 bases, with 7 bases sitting between them. This CDR3 region has 14 residues. CDR3 nucleotides: TGTGCCACCAGCAGAGGTTCTCTCAATCAGCCCCAGCATTTT. Its protein product is CATSRGSLNQPQHF.

The gene calls are TRBV24-1 and TRBJ1-4; 7 bases are a match to TRBD1. J gave up 4 bases and V 4 bases, and 5 bases lay outside the gene matches. This CDR3 has 15 residues. CDR1 is KGHDR and CDR2 is SFDVKD in the germline V gene. The CDR3 nucleotides read TGTGCCACCAGTGACCGGGACAGCTTTAATGAAAAACTGTTTTTT. It encodes CATSDRDSFNEKLFF.

The chain employs TRBV6-5 and TRBJ1-5, with D possibly matching TRBD1 (5 bases). Trimming took 7 bases from V and 7 from J, leaving 17 bases between them. This CDR3 is 14 amino acids long. Germline V CDR1 and CDR2: MNHEY, SVGAGI. The CDR3 protein is CASTGKALRQPQHF. CDR3 DNA: TGTGCCAGCACAGGGAAGGCCCTCCGGCAGCCCCAGCATTTT.